The rows below give T cell receptor beta chains drawn from one sample of a study of T-cell memory formation after mild COVID-19. TCRdb ran MiXCR on the 5' RACE reads and lists one entry per CDR3 protein. The sample carries approximately 190,000 distinct CDR3 sequences, about 16% recorded once. Sequencing was performed on PBMCs or a T cell subset sorted from them (not recorded which). The receptors were gathered from an adult woman who had mild COVID-19 (a few samples of this study predate the infection). Cell type and time point are not known. Each CDR3 is given with its conserved first and last residue. D genes are given only for firm matches. The listing skips clone size in some rows; elsewhere it reads once, few, many or a size class.

few	15	TRBV11-2	TRBJ1-4	TRBD1	CASSLGGQGSEKLFF	TGTGCCAGCAGCTTAGGGGGACAGGGGAGTGAAAAACTGTTTTTT
-	15	TRBV21-1	TRBJ1-3	-	CASSTDRVGGNTIYF	TGTGCCAGCAGCACTGACAGGGTCGGTGGAAACACCATATATTTT
-	13	TRBV5-8	TRBJ2-7	TRBD1	CASSLGQGSEQYF	TGTGCCAGCAGCTTGGGACAGGGGAGCGAGCAGTACTTC
many	14	TRBV20-1	TRBJ2-7	-	CSAFRESGSYEQYF	TGCAGTGCTTTTAGGGAATCGGGTAGCTACGAGCAGTACTTC
-	12	TRBV2	TRBJ1-2	TRBD1	CARQGLMYGYTF	TGTGCCAGACAGGGGCTGATGTATGGCTACACCTTC
-	16	TRBV7-9	TRBJ2-1	TRBD2	CASTEPGGRSYNEQFF	TGTGCCAGCACCGAGCCCGGGGGGAGAAGCTACAATGAGCAGTTCTTC
-	18	TRBV15	TRBJ2-1	-	CATSRGAGPLSSYNEQFF	TGTGCCACCAGCAGAGGCGCCGGACCACTGAGCTCCTACAATGAGCAGTTCTTC
few	14	TRBV7-9	TRBJ2-3	-	CASSLASATDTQYF	TGTGCCAGCAGCTTAGCGTCAGCGACAGATACGCAGTATTTT
-	12	TRBV12-3/TRBV12-4	TRBJ2-3	-	CASSTTPVTQYF	TGTGCCAGCAGCACGACGCCTGTTACGCAGTATTTT
-	17	TRBV5-1	TRBJ2-5	TRBD2	CASSLGAGAGGQETQYF	TGCGCCAGCAGCTTGGGCGCGGGAGCGGGGGGCCAAGAGACCCAGTACTTC
few	15	TRBV24-1	TRBJ2-5	-	CATSDAGEGRETQYF	TGTGCCACCAGTGATGCAGGGGAGGGTCGGGAGACCCAGTACTTC